The entry below describes one T cell receptor (beta chain). The antigen this receptor binds is unknown. No much larger clone is present one base from it, and per-base qualities are unavailable. At one collaborating source in Seattle, patients were enrolled during active infection and were followed longitudinally through the course of disease. Collaborating institutions collected whole blood in K2EDTA tubes following their own protocols. For TCRbeta analysis, collaborators shipped samples in one of three forms: frozen whole blood, isolated PBMCs, or DNA extracted from either of those sample types. TCRbeta CDR3 regions were amplified from genomic DNA by means of the immunoSEQ Assay, a bias-controlled multiplex PCR. In the original analysis: Within the assay, amplification of reference gene primers was used to estimate how many nucleated cells each sample contained. Sequence reads were collapsed and filtered to measure the absolute abundance of every unique TCRbeta CDR3 rearrangement. For each sample, productive Simpson clonality was calculated as the square root of Simpson's diversity index over productive rearrangements. Imported from immuneACCESS, the table was reduced by TCRdb to in-frame sequences with V and J called. These copies leave out some clones; in studies compared against another copy, an unresolved V gene accounts for under half, and the cause of the remainder is not known. V and J calls and clone size come straight from that table; D and trimming were deduced from the DNA. This sample comprises roughly 200,000 clones, approximately 80% of them detected only once. The ten largest account for 11% of the sample.

The entry originates in a study of blood T cell repertoires in COVID-19 (dated by TCRdb to 2020 to 2021). In terms of the full investigation: The collaborator samples originated in the United States, Italy and Spain and spanned the acute and convalescent phases of COVID-19. Where available, HLA class I and class II types were taken from metadata supplied by the sample provider and were not determined by assay-based typing. Nearly every sample came with metadata listing a de-identified subject ID, COVID-19 status, age in years and sex. The dataset comprised deeply sampled blood TCRbeta repertoires from subjects exposed to, actively infected with, or recovered from COVID-19. The material from the prospective study consisted of cDNA or gDNA derived from T cells, B-cell-depleted T cells, or PBMCs. A freely available public database, intended as a resource for researchers studying the immune response to SARS-CoV-2, is where the repertoires were released. Samples were obtained from the ongoing ImmuneRACE study (first 160 participants) and from about 1,300 subjects provided by 6 global collaborators.

For this chain, trimming is 4 bases at the V end and 8 bases at the J end, and the number of junction bases without a gene match is 8. As encoded in the germline V gene, CDR1 is MGHRA while CDR2 is YSYEKL. The CDR3, cysteine through phenylalanine, is 15 amino acids long. Only CDR3 DNA remains: 45 bases, in frame from the first base. Beyond this particular receptor, the publication reports: The amount of clinical and demographic metadata varied by source and participant and was provided uncurated.

This TCR came from a woman aged 40-49 years with COVID-19, enrolled during active disease. Material: peripheral blood. The chain couples TRBV4-1 to TRBJ2-1; the central 10 bases match TRBD2. The nucleotide sequence is given as TGCGCCAGCAGCCTCACTAGCGGGATGGCGGATGAGCAGTTCTTC. It translates as CASSLTSGMADEQFF.